A single sample gave rise to the 19 T cell receptor beta chains below, sequenced in a study of CD8 T cells in ankylosing spondylitis. TCRdb ran MiXCR on the 5' RACE reads and lists one entry per CDR3 protein. The sample lists hundreds of thousands of distinct CDR3 sequences, roughly 32% occurring once. Sequencing was carried out using blood, either unsorted or a sorted T cell fraction (not recorded which). These receptors were obtained from a male donor with ankylosing spondylitis or in good health (not recorded which).

This sequence joins TRBV5-1 and TRBJ2-7, with D maybe TRBD1 (6 bases). This CDR3 is built from 15 residues. V was cut by 1 base and J by 1 base, with 12 bases left in between. The V gene's germline CDR1 is SGHRS and CDR2 YFSETQ. The CDR3 spells CASSLSTGQSYEQYF. Written as DNA, the CDR3 is TGCGCCAGCAGCTTGAGTACCGGACAGTCCTACGAGCAGTACTTC.

V is TRBV11-2 and J is TRBJ2-7, with D tentatively TRBD1 (6 bases). V was clipped by 4 bases and J by 2 bases, with 18 bases between them. The CDR3 runs to 16 residues. Germline V lookup: CDR1 SGHAT, CDR2 FQNNGV. DNA of the CDR3: TGTGCCAGCAGCTGGAACGTAAAAACAGGGACCTACGAGCAGTACTTC. Encoded protein: CASSWNVKTGTYEQYF.

The J gene is TRBJ2-6, the V gene TRBV7-6; 9 nucleotides line up with TRBD1. Germline CDR1 is SGHVS and CDR2 is FNYEAQ. There are 18 residues in the CDR3. Unmatched junction bases numbered 10, after V lost 4 bases and J lost 3 bases. The CDR3 spells CASSSFDRGSRGANVLTF. In nucleotides, the CDR3 is TGTGCCAGCAGCTCCTTTGACAGGGGGAGTCGTGGGGCCAACGTCCTGACTTTC. The full variable domain, with the rest looked up from reference TRBV7-6 and TRBJ2-6, is GAGVSQSPRYKVTKRGQDVALRCDPISGHVSLYWYRQALGQGPEFLTYFNYEAQQDKSGLPNDRFSAERPEGSISTLTIQRTEQRDSAMYRCASSSFDRGSRGANVLTFGAGSRLTVL.

The chain carries TRBV5-1 and TRBJ2-3; D not resolved. The germline CDR1 and CDR2 sequences are SGHRS and YFSETQ. The CDR3 loop spans 14 amino acids. With 1 base removed from V and 0 bases from J, the gap between germline ends came to 6 bases. CDR3 sequence reads: CASSLPLSTDTQYF. In DNA form, the CDR3 reads TGCGCCAGCAGCTTGCCCCTTAGCACAGATACGCAGTATTTT.

This clonotype showed up just a few times. The J gene is TRBJ2-3, the V gene TRBV5-1; D might be TRBD1 (5 bases). Trimming took 4 bases from V and 6 from J, leaving 12 bases between them. The CDR3 consists of 13 residues. Germline lookup yields CDR1 SGHRS and CDR2 YFSETQ. CDR3 bases: TGCGCCAGCAGCGACCAGGGTAGGGATACGCAGTATTTT. The encoded protein is CASSDQGRDTQYF.

The chain recombines TRBV29-1 with TRBJ2-2; D may match TRBD1 or TRBD2 (6 bases each). CDR1 SQVTM and CDR2 ANQGSEA come from the germline V gene. Between the trimmed V and J ends, which lost 7 bases and 2 bases, there was a span of 17 bases. This CDR3 spans 15 amino acids. The chain's CDR3 is CSACGTHDNTGELFF. The CDR3 nucleotides read TGCAGCGCATGCGGGACACATGATAACACCGGGGAGCTGTTTTTT.

This clonotype was recorded at least ten times. The chain has TRBV6-4 and TRBJ2-6; tentative D call: TRBD2 (6 bases). The CDR3 length is 15 residues. Germline V gives CDR1 MRHNA, CDR2 SNTAGT. The V and J ends lost 2 bases and 1 base respectively, with 6 bases between them. CDR3 DNA: TGTGCCAGCAGTGACGGGGGGTCTGGGGCCAACGTCCTGACTTTC. Translation: CASSDGGSGANVLTF.

CDR3 sequence: CASSSGWGDTQYF. In DNA, the CDR3 is TGTGCCAGCAGCTCCGGATGGGGAGATACGCAGTATTTT. The chain links TRBV5-8 to TRBJ2-3; D unresolved. Germline V CDR1 and CDR2: SGHTS, YDEGEE. The CDR3 spans 13 residues. V lost 3 bases and J 5 bases, leaving 10 bases between the germline ends.

The V and J genes are TRBV12-3 or TRBV12-4 and TRBJ2-7; TRBD2 aligns across 11 bases. The CDR3 extends over 18 amino acids. V lost 3 bases and J lost 2; bases outside the gene matches: 12. As DNA, the CDR3 is TGTGCCAGCAGTTTGAAGGGGCTAGCGGGGGGCTCTCCCTACGAGCAGTACTTC. Its translation: CASSLKGLAGGSPYEQYF.

The CDR3 nucleotides are TGTGCCAGCAGCTTGGCAGGACTAGCCTCCTACAATGAGCAGTTCTTC. It yields the protein CASSLAGLASYNEQFF. The chain has TRBV5-4 and TRBJ2-1, with 8 bases that match TRBD2. J lost 0 bases, V lost 0 bases, and 2 bases had no gene match. Germline V CDR1 and CDR2: SGHNT, YYREEE (reference sequence). This CDR3 is 16 amino acids long.

The chain links TRBV7-9 to TRBJ2-7, with D maybe TRBD1 (6 bases). The V gene's germline CDR1 is SEHNR and CDR2 FQNEAQ (reference sequence). CDR3 length: 14 amino acids. The V end lost 3 bases, the J end lost 3 bases, and 12 bases lay between the germline ends. The CDR3 coding sequence is TGTGCCAGCAGCTTTTCAGGGGTAGGCTACGAGCAGTACTTC. Protein sequence: CASSFSGVGYEQYF.

The chain employs TRBV7-3 and TRBJ2-2; D gene ambiguous. Trimming pared 5 bases from V and 4 bases from J, leaving 20 bases between. The CDR3 has 17 amino acids. Germline CDR1 SGHTA, CDR2 FQGTGA. As DNA, the CDR3 is TGTGCCAGCAGCCCCGCGGCAGGCTCTCCAATCACCGGGGAGCTGTTTTTT. Translation: CASSPAAGSPITGELFF.

This chain links TRBV15 with TRBJ2-5; D is undetermined. V was pared by 0 bases and J by 1 base, with 12 bases between. This CDR3 contains 16 residues. CDR1 is LNHNV and CDR2 is YYDKDF in the germline V gene (reference sequence). CDR3 bases: TGTGCCACCAGCAGAGATCTAATCATACCCCAAGAGACCCAGTACTTC. This sequence encodes CATSRDLIIPQETQYF.

J is TRBJ2-5 and V is TRBV20-1, with 8 bases lining up with TRBD1. The germline V gene encodes CDR1 DFQATT and CDR2 SNEGSKA (reference sequence). The CDR3 covers 15 residues. V gave up 3 bases and J gave up 4 bases; unmatched junction bases: 10. CDR3 DNA sequence: TGCAGTGCTAGCGAACCTTCAGGGGGCACAGAGACCCAGTACTTC. Translated: CSASEPSGGTETQYF.

This clonotype was observed a few times. The genes are TRBV29-1 and TRBJ2-7; tentatively, D is TRBD2 (5 bases). The germline V and J ends were trimmed by 7 bases and 0 bases, with 13 bases remaining between them. Germline V gene data show CDR1 as SQVTM and CDR2 as ANQGSEA. CDR3 length equals 13 residues. The CDR3 protein is CSASGWNSYEQYF. The DNA for the CDR3 is TGCAGCGCCAGCGGCTGGAACTCCTACGAGCAGTACTTC.

The chain joins TRBV11-2 to TRBJ2-7; 7 bases match TRBD2. The V gene end was trimmed by 6 bases and the J gene end by 10 bases; junction bases not matched to a gene: 12. The CDR3 spans 13 residues. Germline V lookup: CDR1 SGHAT, CDR2 FQNNGV. The CDR3 loop is CASRRIGRGPQYF. The CDR3 DNA is TGTGCCAGCAGACGGATTGGGAGGGGTCCCCAGTACTTC.

Only a few counts were recorded for this clonotype. The chain couples TRBV7-9 to TRBJ1-1, with TRBD1 identical over 7 bases. Looked up from germline, CDR1 is SEHNR and CDR2 is FQNEAQ (reference sequence). The CDR3 totals 12 residues. J lost 7 bases, V lost 4 bases, and 3 bases had no gene match. DNA of the CDR3: TGTGCCAGCAGCTCAGGACAGGATGAAGCTTTCTTT. It encodes CASSSGQDEAFF.

The chain has TRBV6-1 and TRBJ2-2; perhaps TRBD2 as D (5 bases). The CDR3 contains 15 residues. CDR1 is MNHNS, CDR2 SASEGT, per germline. The CDR3 protein is CAPRGPIGDTGELFF. As DNA, the CDR3 is TGTGCTCCTAGAGGGCCCATTGGGGACACCGGGGAGCTGTTTTTT.

V and J are TRBV4-1 and TRBJ2-3, with 7 bases fitting TRBD1. Germline loops: CDR1 MGHRA, CDR2 YSYEKL. This CDR3 spans 19 amino acids. V lost 2 bases, J lost 2 bases, and 16 bases stayed unmatched. This CDR3 reads CASSQFPAATGALTDTQYF. The CDR3 DNA is TGCGCCAGCAGCCAATTCCCCGCCGCCACAGGGGCCCTCACAGATACGCAGTATTTT.